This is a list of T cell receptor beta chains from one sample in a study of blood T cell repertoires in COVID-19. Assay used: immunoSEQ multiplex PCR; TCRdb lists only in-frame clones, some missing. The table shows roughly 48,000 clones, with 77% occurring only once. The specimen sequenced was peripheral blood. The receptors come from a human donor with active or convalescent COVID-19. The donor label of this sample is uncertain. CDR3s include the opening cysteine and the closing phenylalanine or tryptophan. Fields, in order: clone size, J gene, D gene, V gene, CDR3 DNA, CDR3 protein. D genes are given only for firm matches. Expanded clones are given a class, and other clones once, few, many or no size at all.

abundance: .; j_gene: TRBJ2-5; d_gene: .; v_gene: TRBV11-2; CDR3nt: TGTGCCAGCAGCTCTTCGAGCCGGGGTTGGGAGACCCAGTACTTC; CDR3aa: CASSSSSRGWETQYF
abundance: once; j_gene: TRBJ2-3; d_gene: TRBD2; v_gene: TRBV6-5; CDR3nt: TGTGCCAGCAGCCGAGCGGGACCTAACACAGATACGCAGTATTTT; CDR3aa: CASSRAGPNTDTQYF
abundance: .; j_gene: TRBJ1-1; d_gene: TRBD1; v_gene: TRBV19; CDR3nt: TGTGCCAGTACCCCTGGACAGGGGCGGACTGAAGCTTTCTTT; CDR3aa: CASTPGQGRTEAFF
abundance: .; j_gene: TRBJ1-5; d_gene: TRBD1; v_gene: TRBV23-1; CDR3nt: TGCGCCAGCAGTCAACCGGACAGGAGGGGGTATAGCAATCAGCCCCAGCATTTT; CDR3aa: CASSQPDRRGYSNQPQHF
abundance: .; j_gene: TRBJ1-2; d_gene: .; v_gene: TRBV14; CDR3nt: TGTGCCAGCAGCCAAGCAGATACTAACTATGGCTACACCTTC; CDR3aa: CASSQADTNYGYTF
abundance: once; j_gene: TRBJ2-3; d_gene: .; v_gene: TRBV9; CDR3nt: TGTGCCAGCAGCTCTACGCCGGGTTGGAGCACAGATACGCAGTATTTT; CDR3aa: CASSSTPGWSTDTQYF
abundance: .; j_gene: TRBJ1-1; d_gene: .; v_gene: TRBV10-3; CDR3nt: TGTGCCATCAGTGAGTCCGGAGGGGAGCTTGAAGCTTTCTTT; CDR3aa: CAISESGGELEAFF
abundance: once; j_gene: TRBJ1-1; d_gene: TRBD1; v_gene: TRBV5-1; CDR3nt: TGCGCCAGCAGCTTGGGGGGATCAACAGGGGACACTGAAGCTTTCTTT; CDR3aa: CASSLGGSTGDTEAFF
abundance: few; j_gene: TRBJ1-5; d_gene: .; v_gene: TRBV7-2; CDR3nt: TGTGCCAGCAGCTTCAGGGACAATCAGCCCCAGCATTTT; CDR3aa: CASSFRDNQPQHF
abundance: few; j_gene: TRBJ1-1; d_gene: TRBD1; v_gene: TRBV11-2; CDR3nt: TGTGCCAGCAGCTTAGCATGGGGGGCGGACAGGGGACCTGAAGCTTTCTTT; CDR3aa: CASSLAWGADRGPEAFF
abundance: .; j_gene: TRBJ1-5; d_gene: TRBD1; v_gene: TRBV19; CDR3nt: TGTGCCAGTAGTGACAGGGAAGATCACCCCCAGCATTTT; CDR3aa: CASSDREDHPQHF
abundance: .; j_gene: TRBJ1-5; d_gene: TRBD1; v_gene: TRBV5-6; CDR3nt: TGTGCCAGCAGCTTGGGTTGGGACAGGGGGCGGGTACGCAATCAGCCCCAGCATTTT; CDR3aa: CASSLGWDRGRVRNQPQHF
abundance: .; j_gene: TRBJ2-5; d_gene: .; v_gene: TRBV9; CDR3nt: TGTGCCAGCAGCCAACCAGGGGTGGAAGGGGCCCAGTACTTC; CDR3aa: CASSQPGVEGAQYF
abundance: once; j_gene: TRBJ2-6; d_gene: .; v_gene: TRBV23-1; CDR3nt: TGCGCCAGCAGTCAACGGGGCGACAGGCTCTCTGGGGCCAACGTCCTGACTTTC; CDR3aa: CASSQRGDRLSGANVLTF
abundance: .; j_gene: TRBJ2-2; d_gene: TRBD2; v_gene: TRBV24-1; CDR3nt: TGTGCCACCGCGGGAGCGAACACCGGGGAGCTGTTTTTT; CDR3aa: CATAGANTGELFF
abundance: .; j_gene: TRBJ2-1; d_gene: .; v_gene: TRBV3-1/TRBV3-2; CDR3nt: TGTGCCAGCAGCCAATGGCCCAAGCAGTTCTTC; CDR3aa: CASSQWPKQFF
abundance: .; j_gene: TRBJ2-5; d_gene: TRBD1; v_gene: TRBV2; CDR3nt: TGTGCCAGCAGGGAGGACAGGTTCTCGGAGACCCAGTACTTC; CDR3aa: CASREDRFSETQYF
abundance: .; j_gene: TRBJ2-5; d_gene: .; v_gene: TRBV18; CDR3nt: TGTGCCAGCTCACCGTCAGCGGTGGGGACCCAGTACTTC; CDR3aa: CASSPSAVGTQYF
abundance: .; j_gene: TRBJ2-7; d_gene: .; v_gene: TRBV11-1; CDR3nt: TGTGCCAGCAGCCGCGGGACAGACAGGGAGCAGTACTTC; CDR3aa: CASSRGTDREQYF
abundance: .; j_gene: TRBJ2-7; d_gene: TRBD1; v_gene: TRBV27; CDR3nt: TGTGCCAGCAGTTTGTGGACAGGGTCCTACGAGCAGTACTTC; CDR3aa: CASSLWTGSYEQYF
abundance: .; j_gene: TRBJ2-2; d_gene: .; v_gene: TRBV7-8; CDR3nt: TGTGCCAGCAGCAGTACGGGTGCGAACACCGGGGAGCTGTTTTTT; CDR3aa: CASSSTGANTGELFF
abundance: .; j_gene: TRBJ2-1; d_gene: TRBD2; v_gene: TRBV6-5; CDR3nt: TGTGCCAGCAGTTACGAGTTCGAAGCTAGCGGGGAGCAGTTCTTC; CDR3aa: CASSYEFEASGEQFF
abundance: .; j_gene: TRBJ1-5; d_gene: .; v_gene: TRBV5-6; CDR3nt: TGTGCCAGCAGCTTAGGAGGGGTTGTGAGTCAGCCCCAGCATTTT; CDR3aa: CASSLGGVVSQPQHF
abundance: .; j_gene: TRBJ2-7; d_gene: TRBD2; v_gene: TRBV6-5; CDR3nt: TGTGCCAGCAACCAACTAGCGGGAGCTGGGGAGCAGTACTTC; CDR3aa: CASNQLAGAGEQYF
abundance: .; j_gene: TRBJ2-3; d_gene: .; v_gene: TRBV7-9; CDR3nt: TGTGCCAGCAGCTTAGTCGGGAGCACAGATACGCAGTATTTT; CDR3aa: CASSLVGSTDTQYF
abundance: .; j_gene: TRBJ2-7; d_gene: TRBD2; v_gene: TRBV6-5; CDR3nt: TGTGCTACACGGGCGGGAGAGGCCTACGAGCAGTACTTC; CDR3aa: CATRAGEAYEQYF
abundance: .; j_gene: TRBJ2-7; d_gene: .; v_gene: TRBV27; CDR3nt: TGTGCCAGCAGTCTAGAGCAAACTAGATACGAGCAGTACTTC; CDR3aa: CASSLEQTRYEQYF
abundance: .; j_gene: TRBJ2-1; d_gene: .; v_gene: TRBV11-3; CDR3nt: TGTGCCAGCAGCTTAGGGTTGACTCCCGAGAATGAGCAGTTCTTC; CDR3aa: CASSLGLTPENEQFF
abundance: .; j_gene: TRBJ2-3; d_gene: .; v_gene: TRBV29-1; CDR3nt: TGCAGCGTTGATGGTCAGGTTGGAGATACGCAGTATTTT; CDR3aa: CSVDGQVGDTQYF
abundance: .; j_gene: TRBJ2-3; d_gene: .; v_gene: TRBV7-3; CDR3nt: TGTGCCAGCAGTCCGTTCCCCTCTAGCAGAGTACACACAGATACGCAGTATTTT; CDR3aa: CASSPFPSSRVHTDTQYF
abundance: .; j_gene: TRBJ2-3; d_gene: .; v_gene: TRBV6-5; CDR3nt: TGTGCCAGCAGTTACACCTACTTTAGCGCTGATACGCAGTATTTT; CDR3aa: CASSYTYFSADTQYF
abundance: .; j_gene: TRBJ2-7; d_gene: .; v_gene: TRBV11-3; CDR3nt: TGTGCCAGCAGCTTACAGGGTTACGAGCAGTACTTC; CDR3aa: CASSLQGYEQYF
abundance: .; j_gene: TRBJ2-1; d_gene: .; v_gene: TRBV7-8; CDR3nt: TGTGCCAGCAGCATTGACCGGGGAACCAATGAGCAGTTCTTC; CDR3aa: CASSIDRGTNEQFF
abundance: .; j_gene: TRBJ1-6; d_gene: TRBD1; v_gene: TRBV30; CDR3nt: TGTGCCTCTCCGACCTCGACAGGGTTCCATAATTCACCCCTCCACTTT; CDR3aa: CASPTSTGFHNSPLHF
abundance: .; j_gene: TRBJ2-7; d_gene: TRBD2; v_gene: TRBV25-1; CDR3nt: TGTGCCAGCAGTGGGGACTACCTGGAGGAGCAGTACTTC; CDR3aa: CASSGDYLEEQYF
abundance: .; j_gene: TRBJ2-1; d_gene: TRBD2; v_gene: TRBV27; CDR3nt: TGTGCCAGCACCGGTAGCGGGAGAAGGTACAATGAGCAGTTCTTC; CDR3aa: CASTGSGRRYNEQFF
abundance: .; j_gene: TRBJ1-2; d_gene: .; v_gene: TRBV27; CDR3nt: TGTGCCAGCAGTTTTTCACCGCCAGACTATGGCTACACCTTC; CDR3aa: CASSFSPPDYGYTF
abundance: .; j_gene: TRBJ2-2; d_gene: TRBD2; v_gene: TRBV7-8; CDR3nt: TGTGCCAGCAGCTCCGGGGGGAGGGAGCTGTTTTTT; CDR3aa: CASSSGGRELFF
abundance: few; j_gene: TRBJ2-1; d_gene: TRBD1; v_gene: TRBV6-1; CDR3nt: TGTGCCAGCAGTGAAACCACAGGGGTCCACAATGAGCAGTTCTTC; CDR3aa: CASSETTGVHNEQFF
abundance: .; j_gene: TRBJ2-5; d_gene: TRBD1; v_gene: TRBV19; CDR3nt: TGTGCCAGTTGCCGACAGGGGGCGGGGACCCAGTACTTC; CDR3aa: CASCRQGAGTQYF
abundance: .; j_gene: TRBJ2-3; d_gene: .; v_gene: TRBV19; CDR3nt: TGTGCCAGCGGGGCAGATACGCAGTATTTT; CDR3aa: CASGADTQYF
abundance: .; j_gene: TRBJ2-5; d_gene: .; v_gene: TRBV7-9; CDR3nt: TGTGCCAGCAGCACGACAGGAATGGCCCAGTACTTC; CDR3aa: CASSTTGMAQYF
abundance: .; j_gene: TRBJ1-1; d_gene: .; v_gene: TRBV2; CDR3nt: TGTGCCAGCATCGAGTCCACAGCGAACACTGAAGCTTTCTTT; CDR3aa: CASIESTANTEAFF